This T cell receptor beta chain originates from a study of human T cells and chemical hapten exposure. MiXCR, run by TCRdb on the RACE reads, gives a single entry per CDR3 protein. The sample lists under 300,000 distinct CDR3 sequences, around 9.3% occurring once. V trimming: 1 base; J trimming: 0 bases; junction bases outside the gene matches: 4. Germline V CDR1 and CDR2: MDHEN, SYDVKM. The length of the CDR3 is 17 residues. This clonotype was seen ten or more times. Stated time point: pre-sensitization, week 0. Specified treatment: therapeutic diphenylcyclopropenone sensitization with weekly scalp DPC. People who gave samples had alopecia, were 18 to 70 years old, and were suitable for DPC.

The sample in question was whole blood, obtained in connection with sensitization to the hapten diphenylcyclopropenone (DPC). The rearrangement links TRBV28 to TRBJ1-3; TRBD1 matches at 9 bases. The receptor comes from a woman aged 40 to 50 with alopecia areata. Some clones in this sample may be carry-over from other donors' samples. The CDR3 DNA follows: TGTGCCAGCAGTTTATATGGGACAGGGAGCTCTGGAAACACCATATATTTT. Translation: CASSLYGTGSSGNTIYF.